The clone carrying this TCR beta chain was recorded a few times. This sample was taken from a study of T cell changes during pregnancy in multiple sclerosis. Sequencing used immunoSEQ multiplex PCR; TCRdb keeps in-frame clones, though not all of them. The profile shows under 110,000 clones, about 91% of them singletons. The TCR originated in a female donor with multiple sclerosis, enrolled in a pregnancy study. The source material was peripheral blood, sampled in the second trimester of pregnancy.

In DNA, the CDR3 is TGTGCCAGCAGTTTATCAGGGACAGGGAGCTACACCTTC. Amino acid sequence: CASSLSGTGSYTF. V is TRBV27 and J is TRBJ1-2; 9 bases line up with TRBD1. Germline trimming cut 0 bases from V and 9 bases from J; bases unmatched to any gene: 2. CDR1 is MNHEY, CDR2 SMNVEV, per germline (reference sequence). CDR3 length: 13 amino acids.